This passage covers 11 T cell receptor beta chains from one sample sequenced in a study of blood T cells in healthy people across ages. Primers used in a second PCR of about 7 to 12 cycles were a sample-barcoded 5' primer and a J-beta primer mix. One entry per CDR3 protein, called by TCRdb with MiXCR from the 5' RACE reads. The sample shows some 1.5 million distinct CDR3 sequences, approximately 43% of them seen only once. Sequences were obtained from blood. Source of these receptors: a woman aged 18 to 35 in good health.

A few counts support this clonotype. This sequence joins TRBV20-1 and TRBJ2-1, with D tentatively TRBD2 (6 bases). Trimming cost V 3 bases and J 2 bases, with 8 bases left between them. This CDR3 contains 13 residues. Germline V gene sequence: CDR1 DFQATT, CDR2 SNEGSKA (reference sequence). Written as DNA, the CDR3 is TGCAGTGCTAGCGGGAGACCCTACAATGAGCAGTTCTTC. This sequence encodes CSASGRPYNEQFF.

This clonotype was detected a few times. CDR3: CSARQGRNTEAFF. The CDR3, as DNA: TGCAGTGCTAGACAGGGGAGGAACACTGAAGCTTTCTTT. The chain uses TRBV20-1 and TRBJ1-1, with D perhaps matching TRBD1 (6 bases). Trimming cost V 2 bases and J 1 base, with 8 bases left between them. Germline loops: CDR1 DFQATT, CDR2 SNEGSKA (reference sequence). The CDR3 is 13 amino acids.

The chain combines TRBV12-3 or TRBV12-4 with TRBJ2-1; 10 bases are a match to TRBD2. Trimming at V came to 5 bases and at J to 4 bases, leaving 8 bases not matched to a gene. CDR3 length equals 16 residues. CDR3 coding DNA: TGTGCCAGCAGTAGTCTAGCGGGGGCCATTTACAATGAGCAGTTCTTC. Translated, it gives CASSSLAGAIYNEQFF.

The chain is built from TRBV7-2 and TRBJ2-3; possibly TRBD1 or TRBD2 for D (5 bases each). With 1 base removed from V and 4 bases from J, the gap between germline ends came to 18 bases. There are 17 residues in the CDR3. CDR1 and CDR2 from the germline V gene are SGHTA and FQGNSA. The CDR3 DNA reads TGTGCCAGCAGCTTAGTTGGGGCGGGCACCCCCCCAGATACGCAGTATTTT. It encodes CASSLVGAGTPPDTQYF. The variable domain in full, with the rest retrieved from reference TRBV7-2 and TRBJ2-3, is GAGVSQSPSNKVTEKGKDVELRCDPISGHTALYWYRQSLGQGLEFLIYFQGNSAPDKSGLPSDRFSAERTGGSVSTLTIQRTQQEDSAVYLCASSLVGAGTPPDTQYFGPGTRLTVL.

The V and J genes are TRBV6-5 and TRBJ2-5; D might be TRBD2 (5 bases). Germline V gene data show CDR1 as MNHEY and CDR2 as SVGAGI. V was cut by 0 bases and J by 0 bases, with 11 bases left in between. CDR3 length equals 16 residues. The CDR3 spells CASSYSTGVDQETQYF. Here the CDR3 DNA reads TGTGCCAGCAGTTACTCAACCGGGGTCGACCAAGAGACCCAGTACTTC.

A few counts support this clonotype. This chain connects TRBV7-2 to TRBJ2-4; 8 positions agree with TRBD2. CDR3 length equals 16 residues. The V segment lost 1 base and the J segment 0 bases; nucleotides outside the gene matches: 2. Per germline, CDR1 SGHTA and CDR2 FQGNSA. The CDR3 sequence is CASSLGGGLAKNIQYF. The CDR3 DNA reads as TGTGCCAGCAGCTTAGGCGGGGGGCTAGCCAAAAACATTCAGTACTTC.

J is TRBJ2-1 and V is TRBV4-3; 9 bases align to TRBD1. CDR3 length: 17 amino acids. Trimming cost V 0 bases and J 6 bases; bases outside gene matches: 9. Per the germline V gene, CDR1 is LGHNA and CDR2 is YSLEER. The CDR3 DNA sequence: TGCGCCAGCAGCCAAGATTCCTCAAGGGGACAGGGCAATGAGCAGTTCTTC. Translated, it gives CASSQDSSRGQGNEQFF.

V is TRBV4-1 and J is TRBJ1-6, with no clear D. The CDR3 length is 17 residues. Trimming took 4 bases from V and 0 from J, leaving 13 bases between them. Looked up from germline, CDR1 is MGHRA and CDR2 is YSYEKL. CDR3 coding DNA: TGCGCCAGCAGCCCGCTGATTTTGAGCTCCTATAATTCACCCCTCCACTTT. Amino acids: CASSPLILSSYNSPLHF.

This chain joins TRBV4-3 and TRBJ2-1, with D perhaps TRBD1 (6 bases). Germline CDR1 LGHNA, CDR2 YSLEER. Between the trimmed V and J ends, which lost 2 bases and 8 bases, there was a span of 13 bases. The CDR3 has 14 residues. As DNA, the CDR3 is TGCGCCAGCAGCCAACAGGGGTCTTGGGATGAGCAGTTCTTC. Residues: CASSQQGSWDEQFF.

The chain links TRBV20-1 to TRBJ2-1, with D uncertain. Trimming left V 0 bases short and J 12 bases short, with 9 bases between. The germline V gene has CDR1 DFQATT and CDR2 SNEGSKA (reference sequence). The CDR3 consists of 11 residues. The CDR3 DNA is TGCAGTGCTAGAGATTCCGATCGGCAGTTCTTC. As protein: CSARDSDRQFF.

This sequence joins TRBV27 and TRBJ2-3; D ambiguous. Germline CDR1 reads MNHEY; CDR2 reads SMNVEV (reference sequence). V was trimmed by 5 bases and J by 3 bases, leaving 21 bases between them. The CDR3 contains 17 residues. DNA for the CDR3: TGTGCCAGCAGTACCGACAAGAGGCTTACGATAACAGATACGCAGTATTTT. It translates to CASSTDKRLTITDTQYF.